The 7 T cell receptor beta chains reported below all come from one sample, sequenced in a study of T cells in Graves' hyperthyroidism and ophthalmopathy. RNA transcripts served as the template for amplifying TCR beta CDR3 regions. TCR CDR3 underwent first-round RT-PCR with the HTBI primer set. TCRdb fed the multiplex PCR reads into MiXCR, producing one record per CDR3 protein. The sample consists of about half a million distinct CDR3 sequences, roughly 20% of them appearing once. Material for sequencing was blood. All receptors come from a man younger than 35 with Graves' hyperthyroidism.

This clonotype was seen repeatedly, ten times or more. The chain employs TRBV2 and TRBJ1-1; D is unresolved. Deletions cut 4 bases from V and 6 bases from J, with 9 bases between. The CDR3 spans 12 residues. Germline lookup yields CDR1 SNHLY and CDR2 FYNNEI. CDR3 nucleotide sequence: TGTGCCAGCAGTGGGCTGGCAGCTGAAGCTTTCTTT. It specifies CASSGLAAEAFF. Based on the CDR3 plus reference TRBV2 and TRBJ1-1, the full variable domain is EPEVTQTPSHQVTQMGQEVILRCVPISNHLYFYWYRQILGQKVEFLVSFYNNEISEKSEIFDDQFSVERPDGSNFTLKIRSTKLEDSAMYFCASSGLAAEAFFGQGTRLTVV.

Ten or more counts support this clonotype. The CDR3 sequence is CASSSTGGTTEAFF. Here the CDR3 DNA reads TGTGCCAGCAGCTCGACAGGGGGGACCACTGAAGCTTTCTTT. The V gene is TRBV9, the J gene TRBJ1-1, with TRBD1 matching 9 bases. This CDR3 is 14 amino acids long. Germline lookup yields CDR1 SGDLS and CDR2 YYNGEE. J was trimmed by 4 bases and V by 4 bases; bases with no gene match: 5.

There are a few counts of this clonotype. The chain couples TRBV30 to TRBJ2-2; D might be TRBD1 or TRBD2, each matching 5 bases. This CDR3 contains 13 residues. V lost 2 bases and J 4 bases, leaving 8 bases between the germline ends. CDR1 is GTSNPN, CDR2 SVGIG, per germline (reference sequence). In DNA form, the CDR3 reads TGTGCCTGGAGTATGGGACCCACCGGGGAGCTGTTTTTT. Its protein is CAWSMGPTGELFF.

This clonotype was seen repeatedly, ten times or more. V is TRBV9 and J is TRBJ1-2; tentative D call: TRBD1 (5 bases). Germline loops: CDR1 SGDLS, CDR2 YYNGEE. Trimming left V 4 bases short and J 0 bases short, with 10 bases between. The CDR3 loop spans 14 amino acids. The CDR3 DNA is TGTGCCAGCAGCCTTGACAGTACTAACTATGGCTACACCTTC. It specifies CASSLDSTNYGYTF. Complete variable domain (other parts from reference TRBV9 and TRBJ1-2): DSGVTQTPKHLITATGQRVTLRCSPRSGDLSVYWYQQSLDQGLQFLIQYYNGEERAKGNILERFSAQQFPDLHSELNLSSLELGDSALYFCASSLDSTNYGYTFGSGTRLTVV.

This clonotype was detected only a few times. The chain uses TRBV7-6 and TRBJ1-5, with D hard to call. Trimming removed 5 bases at V and 6 bases at J, with 8 bases between. The CDR3 is 12 amino acids. CDR1 is SGHVS and CDR2 is FNYEAQ in the germline V gene. CDR3 DNA sequence: TGTGCCAGCAGCCGCCCAGGTCAGCCCCAGCATTTT. Protein product: CASSRPGQPQHF.

This clonotype came up a few times. V is TRBV6-1 and J is TRBJ2-2; 7 positions match TRBD1. This CDR3 has 14 amino acids. Trimming cost V 8 bases and J 2 bases; bases outside gene matches: 5. CDR1 is MNHNS, CDR2 SASEGT, per germline. CDR3 residues: CASQQGFNTGELFF. The DNA of the CDR3 is TGTGCCAGCCAACAGGGGTTCAACACCGGGGAGCTGTTTTTT.

This clonotype appeared many times. The chain uses TRBV12-3 or TRBV12-4 and TRBJ1-2; 8 bases match TRBD1. The CDR3 extends over 15 amino acids. After removal of 2 bases from V and 4 bases from J, the junction contained 6 bases not matched to a gene. CDR3 region: CASSLSPTGGYGYTF. CDR3 bases: TGTGCCAGCAGTTTATCGCCCACAGGGGGCTATGGCTACACCTTC.